The rows below give T cell receptor beta chains drawn from one sample of a study of blood T cell repertoires in COVID-19. Clones were sequenced by immunoSEQ multiplex PCR, and TCRdb holds only the in-frame ones, with some missing. The table lists approximately 140,000 clones, about three quarters of them singletons, with 10% to 15% in the top ten. The sample comprised peripheral blood. The receptors were sampled from a man older than 75 with acute or convalescent COVID-19. Each CDR3 is given with its conserved first and last residue. D genes are given only for firm matches. Size values are once, few and many counts, or a class for expanded clones, and some rows have none.

D gene	V gene	J gene	clone size	CDR3 protein	CDR3 DNA
-	TRBV30	TRBJ1-1	-	CAWSPDYANTEAFF	TGTGCCTGGAGTCCAGATTACGCGAACACTGAAGCTTTCTTT
-	TRBV21-1	TRBJ1-5	few	CASSKADSSNQPQHF	TGTGCCAGCAGCAAGGCGGACAGTAGCAATCAGCCCCAGCATTTT
-	TRBV18	TRBJ2-7	-	CASSPRGGADSYEQYF	TGTGCCAGCTCACCACGGGGGGGGGCTGACTCCTACGAGCAGTACTTC
TRBD1	TRBV9	TRBJ2-4	once	CASSATTTGFGAKNIQYF	TGTGCCAGCAGCGCAACGACGACAGGGTTCGGGGCCAAAAACATTCAGTACTTC
-	TRBV27	TRBJ1-6	-	CASSLSGYRSPLHF	TGTGCCAGCAGTTTATCCGGGTATCGTTCACCCCTCCACTTT
-	TRBV29-1	TRBJ2-3	-	CSVPTGLRADTQYF	TGCAGCGTACCTACAGGGCTGCGCGCAGATACGCAGTATTTT
-	TRBV4-3	TRBJ2-3	many	CASSQSPLDTQYF	TGCGCCAGCAGCCAATCCCCCCTGGATACGCAGTATTTT
TRBD1	TRBV19	TRBJ1-2	-	CASSIGGGVNYGYTF	TGTGCCAGTAGTATCGGAGGGGGCGTAAACTATGGCTACACCTTC
-	TRBV9	TRBJ2-6	-	CASSVGASVGANVLTF	TGTGCCAGCAGCGTTGGGGCCTCCGTTGGGGCCAACGTCCTGACTTTC
-	TRBV5-1	TRBJ1-1	-	CASSLAGGVVGTEAFF	TGCGCCAGCAGCTTGGCGGGAGGGGTGGTTGGCACTGAAGCTTTCTTT
-	TRBV7-6	TRBJ2-7	-	CASSLEISGEQYF	TGTGCCAGCAGCTTAGAGATCTCCGGGGAGCAGTACTTC
TRBD1	TRBV7-8	TRBJ1-2	-	CASSLGRDREGGYTF	TGTGCCAGCAGCTTAGGCAGGGACAGGGAAGGTGGCTACACCTTC
-	TRBV7-2	TRBJ2-3	-	CASSLARGRGSTDTQYF	TGTGCCAGCAGCTTAGCGCGGGGGAGGGGGTCCACAGATACGCAGTATTTT
TRBD1	TRBV6-5	TRBJ1-5	once	CASSPNRGGNQPQHF	TGTGCCAGCAGTCCAAACAGGGGTGGCAATCAGCCCCAGCATTTT
-	TRBV6-6	TRBJ2-3	-	CASRHTGSASTDTQYF	TGTGCCAGCAGGCATACCGGGTCCGCTAGCACAGATACGCAGTATTTT
-	TRBV19	TRBJ1-4	few	CASSIEGATNEKLFF	TGTGCCAGTAGTATAGAAGGGGCAACTAATGAAAAACTGTTTTTT